At least ten counts were recorded for the clone carrying this T cell receptor (beta chain). The data are from a study of neurological immune-mediated disorders. The germline gives CDR1 MGHRA, CDR2 YSYEKL. V lost 1 base, J lost 10 bases, and 11 bases lay in between. The CDR3 consists of 12 residues. The time point was: technical triplicate 2. TCRdb fed the 5' RACE reads into MiXCR, producing one record per CDR3 protein. Of roughly 57,000 distinct CDR3 sequences in the sample, 20% to 30% were seen once. The sample was PBMCs. The TCR was taken from a man in his 60s with HTLV-1-associated myelopathy (HAM/TSP). V and J are TRBV4-1 and TRBJ2-7; possible D gene TRBD1, 6 bases. This CDR3 is CASSQVGAFQYF. CDR3 sequence (DNA): TGCGCCAGCAGCCAAGTGGGGGCGTTTCAGTACTTC.